The 7 T cell receptor beta chains below come from one sample, sequenced in a study of CD4 and CD8 cells across lung adenocarcinoma regions. TCRdb ran MiXCR on the PCR reads and lists one entry per CDR3 protein. This sample yields about 14,000 distinct CDR3 sequences, of which around 45% are seen a single time; about 18% belongs to the top ten. Sample: CD4+ T cells from the center of a lung tumor. The receptors derive from a male donor with lung adenocarcinoma. The CD4 and CD8 labels of this study may be unreliable.

Details on this clonotype: Sequence at one end of the junction differs from germline and may be a read error. The chain links TRBV27 to TRBJ2-3, with 8 bases that match TRBD2. CDR3 length equals 16 residues. Germline V CDR1 and CDR2: MNHEY, SMNVEV (reference sequence). In DNA, the CDR3 is TGTGCCAGCAGCTTAGCGGGGCCGGGAGCCAAAAATACTCAGTATTTT. This translates into CASSLAGPGAKNTQYF.

A few counts support this clonotype. One base away lies a much larger clone, so this may be a sequencing read error. The chain is built from TRBV15 and TRBJ2-1; no reliable D call. Germline V CDR1 and CDR2: LNHNV, YYDKDF (reference sequence). CDR3 length: 15 residues. CDR3 coding DNA: TGTGCCACCAGCCCCCGGCTAGACGCTTTGGTAGGGCAGCTCTTC. Encoded protein: CATSPRLDALVGQLF.

In its sample, this clonotype was seen a few times. The chain carries TRBV6-1 and TRBJ2-1; 10 bases are shared with TRBD1. The end of the DNA fits TRBJ2-5 better, so the J call may be wrong. Per germline, CDR1 MNHNS and CDR2 SASEGT. The CDR3 spans 14 residues. The CDR3 region is CASSRTGGQETQYF. Here the CDR3 DNA reads TGTGCCAGCAGCCGGACAGGGGGACAAGAGACCCAGTACTTC.

Within the sample, this clonotype is large. The V gene is TRBV6-5, the J gene TRBJ2-3; TRBD2 matches 10 bases. CDR3 size: 15 residues. Germline CDR1 reads MNHEY; CDR2 reads SVGAGI. The V and J ends lost 5 bases and 5 bases, in that order; junction bases with no gene match: 7. CDR3: CASSSLAGDGDTQYF. The CDR3 DNA follows: TGTGCCAGCAGTAGCCTAGCGGGAGATGGAGATACGCAGTATTTT.

This clonotype has at least ten counts. The chain is built from TRBV6-1 and TRBJ2-2; no clear D. The CDR3 sequence is 15 residues long. Trimming cost V 6 bases and J 5 bases, with 16 bases left between them. Germline CDR1 is MNHNS and CDR2 is SASEGT. The CDR3 coding sequence is TGTGCCAGCAGACCTAGTGTAACACTAACCGGGGAGCTGTTTTTT. It translates to CASRPSVTLTGELFF.

This clonotype was detected ten times or more. The chain carries TRBV27 and TRBJ2-1; no clear D gene. V lost 2 bases and J lost 7, with 9 bases in between. Germline loops: CDR1 MNHEY, CDR2 SMNVEV (reference sequence). The CDR3 runs to 13 residues. The chain's CDR3 is CASSLTPLNEQFF. In DNA, the CDR3 is TGTGCCAGCAGTTTAACTCCCCTGAATGAGCAGTTCTTC.

This clonotype was observed a few times. The chain combines TRBV3-1 with TRBJ2-7; a weak D match, TRBD2 (5 bases). Germline assignment: CDR1 LGHDT and CDR2 YNNKEL (reference sequence). This CDR3 has 12 amino acids. V shed 2 bases and J shed 5 bases, with 7 bases lying between them. This CDR3 is CASSQKGDEQYF. Here the CDR3 DNA reads TGTGCCAGCAGCCAAAAGGGAGACGAGCAGTACTTC.